The rows below give T cell receptor beta chains drawn from one sample of a study of blood T cell repertoires in COVID-19. Method: immunoSEQ multiplex PCR; TCRdb's copy keeps in-frame clones and lacks some. Of under 200,000 clones in the sample, approximately 85% were seen once. The source material was peripheral blood. These receptors came from a woman older than 75 with acute or convalescent COVID-19. Each CDR3 is given with its conserved first and last residue. The D gene is left open where the match is weak. A row's size may be missing; if present it is once, few, many or a size class.

TRBJ1-2	TRBV5-6	TRBD1	-	CASSLDPGQGHGYTF	TGTGCCAGCAGCTTAGATCCGGGACAGGGACATGGCTACACCTTC
TRBJ1-2	TRBV7-9	-	-	CASSSDAAYGYTF	TGTGCCAGCAGCTCAGATGCGGCCTATGGCTACACCTTC
TRBJ2-7	TRBV9	TRBD2	-	CASSLAGGDEQYF	TGTGCCAGCAGTCTGGCGGGAGGGGACGAGCAGTACTTC
TRBJ2-3	TRBV18	TRBD1	-	CASSRWTGGSTDTQYF	TGTGCCAGCTCACGCTGGACAGGGGGGAGCACAGATACGCAGTATTTT
TRBJ2-5	TRBV5-1	TRBD1	-	CASSGGTGEETQYF	TGCGCCAGCAGCGGTGGGACAGGGGAAGAGACCCAGTACTTC
TRBJ2-5	TRBV12-3/TRBV12-4	TRBD1	once	CASSSDRAQTQYF	TGTGCCAGCAGTTCGGACAGGGCTCAGACCCAGTACTTC
TRBJ2-7	TRBV5-4	TRBD1	once	CASSLGQGAAYEQYF	TGTGCCAGCAGCTTGGGACAGGGGGCGGCCTACGAGCAGTACTTC
TRBJ2-3	TRBV18	-	-	CASSLWTSTDTQYF	TGTGCCAGCTCACTTTGGACTAGCACAGATACGCAGTATTTT
TRBJ2-5	TRBV11-2	-	-	CASSPRVLETQYF	TGTGCCAGCAGCCCCAGGGTTCTGGAGACCCAGTACTTC
TRBJ1-4	TRBV6-6	-	-	CASSPADYTGLFATNEKLFF	TGTGCCAGCAGTCCCGCCGACTATACAGGGTTATTCGCAACTAATGAAAAACTGTTTTTT
TRBJ2-2	TRBV7-9	TRBD1	-	CASSFWTGTGTGELFF	TGTGCCAGCAGCTTTTGGACAGGAACGGGTACCGGGGAGCTGTTTTTT
TRBJ1-2	TRBV5-1	TRBD1	-	CASSVQQGEGYGYTF	TGCGCCAGCAGCGTCCAACAGGGGGAGGGCTATGGCTACACCTTC
TRBJ1-1	TRBV18	-	-	CASSPPSGDLRGEAFF	TGTGCCAGCTCACCACCCTCGGGGGACCTAAGGGGTGAAGCTTTCTTT
TRBJ1-1	TRBV12-3/TRBV12-4	-	-	CASSLTRNTEAFF	TGTGCCAGCAGCCTTACAAGAAACACTGAAGCTTTCTTT
TRBJ1-5	TRBV6-6	TRBD1	-	CASSPGTAQPQHF	TGTGCCAGCAGCCCTGGGACAGCTCAGCCCCAGCATTTT
TRBJ1-1	TRBV5-1	-	-	CASSLEAGANTEAFF	TGCGCCAGCAGCTTGGAGGCAGGGGCGAACACTGAAGCTTTCTTT
TRBJ2-1	TRBV7-2	TRBD2	-	CASSLVSSGSGEQFF	TGTGCCAGCAGCTTAGTGTCTAGCGGGAGTGGTGAGCAGTTCTTC
TRBJ1-5	TRBV6-5	TRBD1	-	CASGNRDRGPKPQHF	TGTGCCAGCGGCAACCGGGACAGGGGGCCGAAGCCCCAGCATTTT
TRBJ1-4	TRBV2	-	-	CASGPILDEKLFF	TGTGCCAGCGGTCCGATACTCGATGAAAAACTGTTTTTT
TRBJ2-1	TRBV9	TRBD1	-	CASSARDSSNEQFF	TGTGCCAGCAGCGCCCGGGACAGTTCGAATGAGCAGTTCTTC
TRBJ1-2	TRBV24-1	TRBD1	-	CATSVSGQGAGYTF	TGTGCCACCAGTGTCTCGGGACAGGGTGCTGGCTACACCTTC
TRBJ2-7	TRBV4-3	TRBD1	-	CASSHRTGDYEQYF	TGCGCCAGCAGCCACCGGACAGGGGACTACGAGCAGTACTTC
TRBJ2-1	TRBV29-1	TRBD2	-	CSVSPTSEAQFF	TGCAGCGTCTCCCCGACTAGCGAGGCGCAGTTCTTC
TRBJ2-1	TRBV5-1	TRBD2	-	CASKALAGVSEQFF	TGCGCCAGCAAGGCCCTAGCGGGAGTGTCTGAGCAGTTCTTC
TRBJ2-3	TRBV30	TRBD1	once	CAWSAGTGKQYF	TGTGCCTGGAGTGCGGGGACAGGTAAACAGTATTTT
TRBJ2-7	TRBV7-3	TRBD2	-	CASSIGTSGYEQYF	TGTGCCAGCAGCATCGGGACTAGCGGGTACGAGCAGTACTTC
TRBJ1-5	TRBV6-5	TRBD1	few	CASSGQDSNQPQHF	TGTGCCAGCTCAGGACAGGATAGCAATCAGCCCCAGCATTTT
TRBJ2-2	TRBV28	-	-	CATSSPGELFF	TGTGCCACCTCTAGCCCCGGGGAGCTGTTTTTT
TRBJ1-2	TRBV7-2	-	-	CASSFSDYGYTF	TGTGCCAGCAGCTTTTCCGACTATGGCTACACCTTC
TRBJ1-4	TRBV19	-	-	CASSITTGPEKLFF	TGTGCCAGTAGTATCACGACAGGACCTGAAAAACTGTTTTTT
TRBJ2-3	TRBV6-5	-	-	CASSHRPGRGDTQYF	TGTGCCAGCAGCCACAGACCCGGAAGAGGGGATACGCAGTATTTT
TRBJ2-7	TRBV4-2	TRBD1	-	CASSREVDRVEYF	TGTGCCAGCAGCCGAGAAGTCGACAGGGTAGAGTACTTC
TRBJ1-6	TRBV10-3	-	-	CAIRGQLNSPLHF	TGTGCCATCAGAGGACAGCTTAATTCACCCCTCCACTTT
TRBJ1-4	TRBV9	TRBD1	once	CASSAGQGEKLFF	TGTGCCAGCAGCGCCGGACAGGGCGAAAAACTGTTTTTT
TRBJ2-3	TRBV14	TRBD2	-	CASSQAFGTSGRTDTQYF	TGTGCCAGCAGCCAAGCCTTCGGGACTAGCGGGAGGACAGATACGCAGTATTTT
TRBJ1-6	TRBV6-2/TRBV6-3	TRBD1	-	CASSQTGYLNSPLHF	TGTGCCAGCAGTCAGACAGGGTATCTGAATTCACCCCTCCACTTT
TRBJ1-3	TRBV29-1	-	-	CSARQTSSGNTIYF	TGCAGCGCCAGACAGACTAGCTCTGGAAACACCATATATTTT
TRBJ2-4	TRBV7-5	-	-	CARSSSTSQNIQYF	TGTGCCAGAAGCTCGAGCACTAGCCAAAACATTCAGTACTTC
TRBJ2-7	TRBV18	TRBD1	-	CASSPIGTGGSYEQYF	TGTGCCAGCTCACCCATCGGGACAGGGGGCTCCTACGAGCAGTACTTC
TRBJ2-3	TRBV29-1	-	-	CSVGGMGVSDTDTQYF	TGCAGCGTTGGCGGGATGGGGGTGTCAGACACAGATACGCAGTATTTT
TRBJ2-1	TRBV15	TRBD2	-	CATSRDRLAGSEQFF	TGTGCCACCAGCAGAGATCGTCTAGCGGGAAGTGAGCAGTTCTTC
TRBJ2-7	TRBV30	TRBD2	-	CAWGLAGGPTYEQYF	TGTGCCTGGGGCTTAGCGGGAGGCCCCACCTACGAGCAGTACTTC
TRBJ1-2	TRBV6-6	-	-	CALQDGANYGYTF	TGTGCCCTACAGGACGGAGCTAACTATGGCTACACCTTC
TRBJ1-6	TRBV11-2	-	-	CASSLEEGSPLHF	TGTGCCAGCAGCTTAGAAGAGGGTTCACCCCTCCACTTT
TRBJ2-5	TRBV7-7	-	-	CASSPSSSQETQYF	TGTGCTAGCAGCCCCTCGTCGTCCCAAGAGACCCAGTACTTC
TRBJ2-7	TRBV3-1/TRBV3-2	-	-	CASSQGRFAYEQYF	TGTGCCAGCAGCCAAGGCAGATTTGCCTACGAGCAGTACTTC
TRBJ1-6	TRBV18	TRBD1	-	CASSPLGIGGAKANSPLHF	TGTGCCAGCTCACCGTTGGGAATAGGGGGCGCTAAGGCCAATTCACCCCTCCACTTT
TRBJ1-6	TRBV30	-	-	CAWSGGRNRDNSPLHF	TGTGCCTGGAGTGGGGGCCGGAATAGGGATAATTCACCCCTCCACTTT
TRBJ1-2	TRBV6-5	-	-	CASSPGQFYGYTF	TGTGCCAGCAGTCCTGGACAGTTCTATGGCTACACCTTC
TRBJ1-2	TRBV7-2	-	-	CASSPGWVRGYGYTF	TGTGCCAGCAGCCCTGGCTGGGTCAGGGGCTATGGCTACACCTTC
TRBJ2-5	TRBV19	-	once	CASSRRGETQYF	TGTGCCAGTTCGAGACGGGGAGAGACCCAGTACTTC
TRBJ2-7	TRBV3-1/TRBV3-2	TRBD1	-	CASSRTGVGYEQYF	TGTGCCAGCAGCCGGACAGGGGTGGGCTACGAGCAGTACTTC
TRBJ2-7	TRBV5-5	-	-	CASSLTGTYEQYF	TGTGCCAGCAGCTTGACAGGGACCTACGAGCAGTACTTC